A selection of T cell receptor beta chains follows, all from one sample in a study of cytomegalovirus exposure and HLA in healthy donors. Assay: immunoSEQ multiplex PCR; the TCRdb copy retains only in-frame clones and omits some. The sample consists of about 220,000 clones, around four fifths of them appearing once. Sample: PBMCs. These receptor sequences come from a woman in her twenties or thirties in good health and CMV-seropositive. Each CDR3 is given with its conserved first and last residue. A D gene is named only where the DNA matches it firmly. A row's size may be missing; if present it is once, few, many or a size class.

NA	TRBV5-1	TRBJ1-1	NA	CASSGRTATEAFF	TGCGCCAGCAGCGGCAGGACAGCCACTGAAGCTTTCTTT
NA	TRBV28	TRBJ1-5	NA	CASSPLGGRNQPQHF	TGTGCCAGCAGCCCGCTCGGGGGACGTAATCAGCCCCAGCATTTT
NA	TRBV13	TRBJ2-7	few	CASSSLLKGHYEQYF	TGTGCCAGCAGCTCTCTCTTGAAGGGACACTACGAGCAGTACTTC
NA	TRBV5-1	TRBJ2-2	few	CASSLSTREDGELFF	TGCGCCAGCAGCTTGAGTACCCGGGAAGACGGGGAGCTGTTTTTT
TRBD1	TRBV7-2	TRBJ1-1	NA	CASSSDRGGTEAFF	TGTGCCAGCAGCTCGGACAGGGGGGGTACTGAAGCTTTCTTT
TRBD2	TRBV13	TRBJ2-1	NA	CASSKSGSFIGEQFF	TGTGCCAGCAGCAAAAGCGGGAGTTTCATTGGTGAGCAGTTCTTC
NA	TRBV5-4	TRBJ2-7	NA	CASSGGGQSYEQYF	TGTGCCAGCAGCGGAGGAGGCCAGAGCTACGAGCAGTACTTC
NA	TRBV6-5	TRBJ2-1	NA	CASGASYNEQFF	TGTGCCAGCGGAGCTAGCTACAATGAGCAGTTCTTC
TRBD1	TRBV9	TRBJ2-7	NA	CASSAGTGIEQYF	TGTGCCAGCAGCGCCGGGACAGGGATCGAGCAGTACTTC
NA	TRBV4-2	TRBJ2-7	NA	CASSQDRLGYEQYF	TGTGCCAGCAGCCAAGATCGGCTGGGCTACGAGCAGTACTTC
TRBD2	TRBV30	TRBJ2-7	NA	CAWSVLAGIGEQYF	TGTGCCTGGAGTGTACTAGCGGGAATAGGCGAGCAGTACTTC
NA	TRBV18	TRBJ1-2	NA	CASSPPVRDLLGYTF	TGTGCCAGCTCACCCCCAGTCCGGGACCTCTTAGGCTACACCTTC
NA	TRBV27	TRBJ1-2	NA	CASSLTGYYGYTF	TGTGCCAGCAGTTTAACAGGGTACTATGGCTACACCTTC
NA	TRBV10-1	TRBJ1-1	NA	CASRGFDTEAFF	TGCGCCAGCAGGGGATTTGACACTGAAGCTTTCTTT
NA	TRBV5-1	TRBJ1-2	once	CASSLFSPEANYGYTF	TGCGCCAGCAGCTTGTTTAGCCCAGAAGCTAACTATGGCTACACCTTC
TRBD1	TRBV7-8	TRBJ1-2	NA	CASSGDRGTRGYTF	TGTGCCAGCAGCGGGGACAGGGGAACTCGTGGCTACACCTTC
NA	TRBV27	TRBJ2-1	NA	CASTSGTYWGNEQFF	TGTGCCAGCACTTCCGGGACCTACTGGGGGAATGAGCAGTTCTTC
TRBD1	TRBV4-3	TRBJ1-4	NA	CASSQQGAEGEKLFF	TGCGCCAGCAGCCAGCAGGGGGCAGAAGGGGAAAAACTGTTTTTT
TRBD1	TRBV11-2	TRBJ2-3	NA	CASRGTGIDTQYF	TGTGCCAGCAGAGGGACAGGGATAGATACGCAGTATTTT
TRBD1	TRBV19	TRBJ1-5	NA	CASSGRDRGGNQPQHF	TGTGCCAGTAGTGGCCGGGACAGAGGGGGCAATCAGCCCCAGCATTTT
NA	TRBV4-1	TRBJ1-1	NA	CASSQDRGRRNTEAFF	TGCGCCAGCAGCCAAGATCGGGGAAGGAGAAACACTGAAGCTTTCTTT
NA	TRBV11-3	TRBJ1-2	NA	CASTNGGAKDGNYGYTF	TGTGCCAGCACTAATGGGGGAGCAAAGGATGGTAACTATGGCTACACCTTC
TRBD2	TRBV6-5	TRBJ2-7	NA	CASSYPLGGVYEQYF	TGTGCCAGCAGTTACCCCCTCGGGGGGGTTTACGAGCAGTACTTC
NA	TRBV7-2	TRBJ2-7	NA	CASSFWGYEQYF	TGTGCCAGCAGCTTCTGGGGGTACGAGCAGTACTTC
NA	TRBV9	TRBJ2-7	many	CASSARDGHSYEQYF	TGTGCCAGCAGCGCCCGGGACGGACACTCCTACGAGCAGTACTTC
NA	TRBV6-1	TRBJ2-1	NA	CASSGSGYSYNEQFF	TGTGCCAGCAGTGGAAGCGGTTACTCCTACAATGAGCAGTTCTTC
NA	TRBV29-1	TRBJ1-1	NA	CSGTPEGYEAFF	TGCAGCGGTACCCCTGAGGGGTATGAAGCTTTCTTT
TRBD2	TRBV6-1	TRBJ2-7	NA	CASSELGLAGVGYEQYF	TGTGCCAGCAGTGAGCTGGGACTAGCGGGAGTTGGGTACGAGCAGTACTTC
TRBD1	TRBV6-5	TRBJ1-1	NA	CASSSKGQGGTEAFF	TGTGCCAGCAGTTCCAAGGGACAGGGGGGCACTGAAGCTTTCTTT
NA	TRBV2	TRBJ1-3	NA	CASSVLGNTIYF	TGTGCCAGCAGTGTTTTGGGGAACACCATATATTTT
TRBD1	TRBV29-1	TRBJ2-7	NA	CSVVQGSSYEQYF	TGCAGCGTCGTACAGGGGAGCTCCTACGAGCAGTACTTC
NA	TRBV30	TRBJ2-7	NA	CASIGTLYEQYF	TGTGCCTCAATCGGGACCCTCTACGAGCAGTACTTC
NA	TRBV7-8	TRBJ1-2	NA	CASSLVWTARNYGYTF	TGTGCCAGCAGCTTAGTCTGGACAGCGAGAAACTATGGCTACACCTTC
TRBD1	TRBV27	TRBJ1-2	NA	CASSLGQGGYNYGYTF	TGTGCCAGCAGTCTCGGACAGGGAGGCTATAACTATGGCTACACCTTC
NA	TRBV11-3	TRBJ1-2	once	CASSPRGNYGYTF	TGTGCCAGCAGCCCTCGGGGAAACTATGGCTACACCTTC
TRBD1	TRBV29-1	TRBJ2-7	once	CSVMGQGAYEQYF	TGCAGCGTGATGGGACAGGGTGCCTACGAGCAGTACTTC
TRBD2	TRBV30	TRBJ2-7	NA	CAWSPGTSGYEQYF	TGTGCCTGGTCCCCCGGGACTAGCGGCTACGAGCAGTACTTC
NA	TRBV6-5	TRBJ1-2	NA	CASRRGGYEGYTF	TGTGCCAGCAGAAGAGGGGGGTATGAAGGCTACACCTTC
NA	TRBV6-1	TRBJ1-5	NA	CASSEATTGSNQPQHF	TGTGCCAGCAGTGAAGCGACGACAGGTAGCAATCAGCCCCAGCATTTT
TRBD1	TRBV30	TRBJ2-2	NA	CAWSPQGARTGELFF	TGTGCCTGGAGCCCACAGGGGGCGAGGACCGGGGAGCTGTTTTTT
TRBD2	TRBV2	TRBJ2-7	once	CASMGLAGYFTGEQYF	TGTGCCAGCATGGGACTAGCGGGATATTTTACGGGCGAGCAGTACTTC
NA	TRBV7-9	TRBJ2-7	NA	CASSPGTPSEQYF	TGTGCCAGCAGCCCAGGGACCCCAAGCGAGCAGTACTTC
NA	TRBV28	TRBJ1-2	NA	CASSLTGTWGYTF	TGTGCCAGCAGCCTAACAGGGACCTGGGGCTACACCTTC
TRBD2	TRBV7-6	TRBJ2-7	NA	CASSYLAGSYEQYF	TGTGCCAGCAGTTACCTAGCGGGAAGCTACGAGCAGTACTTC
NA	TRBV2	TRBJ2-2	NA	CASSRTDSNTGELFF	TGTGCCAGCAGTCGGACCGACTCGAACACCGGGGAGCTGTTTTTT
NA	TRBV9	TRBJ1-3	NA	CASSVSIEGNTIYF	TGTGCCAGCAGCGTATCCATTGAAGGAAACACCATATATTTT
NA	TRBV27	TRBJ2-2	NA	CASNAGDTGELFF	TGTGCCAGCAATGCAGGGGACACCGGGGAGCTGTTTTTT
NA	TRBV6-5	TRBJ2-7	few	CASSYVLAGYEQYF	TGTGCCAGCAGTTACGTGCTAGCAGGATACGAGCAGTACTTC
NA	TRBV9	TRBJ2-1	once	CASSVRREDPDPYNEQFF	TGTGCCAGCAGCGTACGCAGGGAGGATCCTGACCCTTACAATGAGCAGTTCTTC
NA	TRBV27	TRBJ1-5	NA	CASSKARDGRNQPQHF	TGTGCCAGCTCGAAGGCTCGAGACGGTAGAAATCAGCCCCAGCATTTT
NA	TRBV30	TRBJ2-2	NA	CAWSWSRGTGELFF	TGTGCCTGGAGTTGGAGCCGAGGGACCGGGGAGCTGTTTTTT
NA	TRBV30	TRBJ2-7	few	CAWSGTTYEQYF	TGTGCCTGGAGTGGTACTACCTACGAGCAGTACTTC
NA	TRBV2	TRBJ1-4	NA	CASRTGDSGEKLFF	TGTGCCAGCAGAACGGGGGATTCAGGGGAAAAACTGTTTTTT
TRBD2	TRBV7-2	TRBJ2-7	once	CASQRGSTSGSYEQYF	TGTGCCAGCCAGAGGGGGTCGACTAGCGGCTCCTACGAGCAGTACTTC
NA	TRBV18	TRBJ2-7	NA	CASSHGSYEQYF	TGTGCCAGCTCACACGGATCCTACGAGCAGTACTTC
TRBD2	TRBV5-1	TRBJ2-1	NA	CASSPRRGGYEQFF	TGCGCCAGCAGCCCACGGCGGGGAGGGTATGAGCAGTTCTTC
TRBD2	TRBV6-5	TRBJ2-5	NA	CASSYRLAGREETQYF	TGTGCCAGCAGTTACCGGCTAGCGGGCCGTGAAGAGACCCAGTACTTC